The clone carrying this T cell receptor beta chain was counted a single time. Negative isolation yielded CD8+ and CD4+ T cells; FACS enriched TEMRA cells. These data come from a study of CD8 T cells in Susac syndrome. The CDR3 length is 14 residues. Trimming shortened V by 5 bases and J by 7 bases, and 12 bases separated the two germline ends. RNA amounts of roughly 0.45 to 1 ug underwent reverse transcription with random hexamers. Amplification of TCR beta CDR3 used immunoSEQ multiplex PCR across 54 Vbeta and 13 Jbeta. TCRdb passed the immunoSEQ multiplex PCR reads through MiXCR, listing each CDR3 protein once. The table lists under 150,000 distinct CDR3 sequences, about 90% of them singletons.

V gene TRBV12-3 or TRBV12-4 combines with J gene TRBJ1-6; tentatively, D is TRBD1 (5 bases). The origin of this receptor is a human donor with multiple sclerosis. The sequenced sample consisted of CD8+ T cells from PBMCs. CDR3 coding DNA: TGTGCCAGCAGTCTCGGGGGGGAGAATTCACCCCTCCACTTT. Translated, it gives CASSLGGENSPLHF.